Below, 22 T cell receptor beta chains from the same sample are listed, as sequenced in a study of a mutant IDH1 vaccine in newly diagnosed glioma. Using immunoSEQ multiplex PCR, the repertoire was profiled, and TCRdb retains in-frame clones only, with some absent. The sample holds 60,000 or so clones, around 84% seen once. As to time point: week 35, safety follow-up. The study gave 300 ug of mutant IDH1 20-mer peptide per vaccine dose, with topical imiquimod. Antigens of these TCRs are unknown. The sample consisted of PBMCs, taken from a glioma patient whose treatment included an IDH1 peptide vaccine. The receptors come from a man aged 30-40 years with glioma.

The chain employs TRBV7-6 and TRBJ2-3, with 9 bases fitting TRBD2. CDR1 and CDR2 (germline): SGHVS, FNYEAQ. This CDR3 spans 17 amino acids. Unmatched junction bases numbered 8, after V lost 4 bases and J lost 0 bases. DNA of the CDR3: TGTGCCAGCAGCTCCTCCATAGCGGGGGAGAGCACAGATACGCAGTATTTT. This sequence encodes CASSSSIAGESTDTQYF.

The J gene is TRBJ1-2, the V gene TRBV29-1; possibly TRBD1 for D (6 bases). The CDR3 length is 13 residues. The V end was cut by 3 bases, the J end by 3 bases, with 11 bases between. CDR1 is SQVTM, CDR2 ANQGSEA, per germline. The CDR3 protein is CSVEGGHDYGYTF. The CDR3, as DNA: TGCAGCGTTGAGGGGGGACATGACTATGGCTACACCTTC.

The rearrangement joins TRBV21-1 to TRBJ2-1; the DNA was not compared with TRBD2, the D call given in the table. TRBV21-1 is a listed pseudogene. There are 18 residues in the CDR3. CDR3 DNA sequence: TGTGCCAGCAGCAAAGAGGAAGCGGGACTAGCGGTTACCAATGAGCAGTTCTTC. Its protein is CASSKEEAGLAVTNEQFF.

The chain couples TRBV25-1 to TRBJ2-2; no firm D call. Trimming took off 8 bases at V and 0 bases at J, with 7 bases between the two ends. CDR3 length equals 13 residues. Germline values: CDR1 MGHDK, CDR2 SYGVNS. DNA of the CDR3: TGTGCCAGCTGCGACTCGAACACCGGGGAGCTGTTTTTT. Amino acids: CASCDSNTGELFF. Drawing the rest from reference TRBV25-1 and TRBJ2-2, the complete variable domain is EADIYQTPRYLVIGTGKKITLECSQTMGHDKMYWYQQDPGMELHLIHYSYGVNSTEKGDLSSESTVSRIRTEHFPLTLESARPSHTSQYLCASCDSNTGELFFGEGSRLTVL.

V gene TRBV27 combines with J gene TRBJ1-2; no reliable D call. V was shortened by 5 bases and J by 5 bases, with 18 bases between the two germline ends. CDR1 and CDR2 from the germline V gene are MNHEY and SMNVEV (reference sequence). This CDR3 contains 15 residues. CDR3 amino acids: CASSDGRSVSYGYTF. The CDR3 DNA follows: TGTGCCAGCAGTGATGGACGTTCAGTCTCTTATGGCTACACCTTC.

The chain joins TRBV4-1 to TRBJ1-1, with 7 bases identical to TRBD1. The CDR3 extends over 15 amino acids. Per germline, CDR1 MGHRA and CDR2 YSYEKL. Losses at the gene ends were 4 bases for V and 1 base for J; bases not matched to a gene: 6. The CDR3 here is CASSPRDSANTEAFF. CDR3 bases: TGCGCCAGCAGCCCTAGGGACAGCGCGAACACTGAAGCTTTCTTT.

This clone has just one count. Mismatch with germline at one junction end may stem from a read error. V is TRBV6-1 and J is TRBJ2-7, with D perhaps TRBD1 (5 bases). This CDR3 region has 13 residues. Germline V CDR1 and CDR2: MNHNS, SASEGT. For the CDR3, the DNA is TGTGCCAGCAGTACCCTAGGGGCGGTGAACCAAGTCTTC. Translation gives CASSTLGAVNQVF.

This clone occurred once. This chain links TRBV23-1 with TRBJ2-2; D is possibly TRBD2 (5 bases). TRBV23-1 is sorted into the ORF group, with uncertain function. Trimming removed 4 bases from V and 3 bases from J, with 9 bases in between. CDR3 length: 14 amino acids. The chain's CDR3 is CASSRGLYTGELFF. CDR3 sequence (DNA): TGCGCCAGCAGTCGCGGACTCTACACCGGGGAGCTGTTTTTT.

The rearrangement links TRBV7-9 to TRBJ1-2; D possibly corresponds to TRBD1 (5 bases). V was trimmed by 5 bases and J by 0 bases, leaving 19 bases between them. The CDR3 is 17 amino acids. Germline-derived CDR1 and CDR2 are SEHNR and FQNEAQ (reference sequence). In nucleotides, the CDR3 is TGTGCCAGCAGCCCCTCTACCGGGACTTCAGCTAACTATGGCTACACCTTC. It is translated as CASSPSTGTSANYGYTF.

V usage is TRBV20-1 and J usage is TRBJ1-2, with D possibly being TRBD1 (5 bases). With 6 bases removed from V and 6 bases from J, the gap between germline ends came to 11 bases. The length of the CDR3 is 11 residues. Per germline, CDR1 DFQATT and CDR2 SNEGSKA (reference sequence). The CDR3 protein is CSARDGHGYTF. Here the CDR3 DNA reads TGCAGTGCCCGGGACGGACATGGCTACACCTTC.

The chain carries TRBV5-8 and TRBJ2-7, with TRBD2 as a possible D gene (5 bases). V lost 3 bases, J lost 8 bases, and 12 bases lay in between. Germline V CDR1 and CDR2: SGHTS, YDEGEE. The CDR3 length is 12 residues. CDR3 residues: CASSSRGPKQYF. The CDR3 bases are TGTGCCAGCAGCTCACGGGGTCCAAAGCAGTACTTC.

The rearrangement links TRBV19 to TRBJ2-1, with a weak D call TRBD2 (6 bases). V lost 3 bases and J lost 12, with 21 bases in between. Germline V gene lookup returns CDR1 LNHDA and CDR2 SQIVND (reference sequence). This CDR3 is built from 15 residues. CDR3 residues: CASSIVGGTMMGQFF. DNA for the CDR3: TGTGCCAGTAGTATCGTGGGGGGTACAATGATGGGGCAGTTCTTC.

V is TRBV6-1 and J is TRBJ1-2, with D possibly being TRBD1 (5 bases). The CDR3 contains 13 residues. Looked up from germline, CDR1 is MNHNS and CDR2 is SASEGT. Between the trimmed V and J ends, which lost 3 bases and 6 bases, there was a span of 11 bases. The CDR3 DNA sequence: TGTGCCAGCAGTGACAGGGTTTTGGATGGCTACACCTTC. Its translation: CASSDRVLDGYTF.

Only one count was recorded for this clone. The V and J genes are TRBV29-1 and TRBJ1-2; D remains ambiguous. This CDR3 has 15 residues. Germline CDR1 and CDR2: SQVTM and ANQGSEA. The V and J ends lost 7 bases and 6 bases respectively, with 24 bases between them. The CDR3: CSADVEGGRVDGYTF. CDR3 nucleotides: TGCAGCGCGGACGTGGAGGGTGGAAGAGTCGATGGCTACACCTTC.

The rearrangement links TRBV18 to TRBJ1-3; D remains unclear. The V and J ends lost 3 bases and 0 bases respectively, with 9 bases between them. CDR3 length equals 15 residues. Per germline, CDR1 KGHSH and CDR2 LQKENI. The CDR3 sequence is CASSPSGYSGNTIYF. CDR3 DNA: TGTGCCAGCTCACCTTCAGGATACTCTGGAAACACCATATATTTT.

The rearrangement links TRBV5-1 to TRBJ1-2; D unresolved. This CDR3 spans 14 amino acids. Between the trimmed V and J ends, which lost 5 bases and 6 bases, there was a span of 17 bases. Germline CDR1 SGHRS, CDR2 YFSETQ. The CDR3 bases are TGCGCCAGCAGAAGGAGAAGTCCCTCCGATGGCTACACCTTC. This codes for CASRRRSPSDGYTF.

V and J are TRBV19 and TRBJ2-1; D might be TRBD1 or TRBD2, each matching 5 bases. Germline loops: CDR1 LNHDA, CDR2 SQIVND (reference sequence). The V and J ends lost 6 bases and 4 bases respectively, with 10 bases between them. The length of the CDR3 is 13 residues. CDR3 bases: TGTGCCAGTAGCACGGGACGGTACAATGAGCAGTTCTTC. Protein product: CASSTGRYNEQFF. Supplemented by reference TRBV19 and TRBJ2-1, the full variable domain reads DGGITQSPKYLFRKEGQNVTLSCEQNLNHDAMYWYRQDPGQGLRLIYYSQIVNDFQKGDIAEGYSVSREKKESFPLTVTSAQKNPTAFYLCASSTGRYNEQFFGPGTRLTVL.

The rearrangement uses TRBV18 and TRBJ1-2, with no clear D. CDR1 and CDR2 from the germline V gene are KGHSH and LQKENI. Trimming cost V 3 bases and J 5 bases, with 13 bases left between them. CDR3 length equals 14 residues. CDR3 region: CASSPDPLWYGYTF. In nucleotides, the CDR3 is TGTGCCAGCTCACCGGACCCTCTGTGGTATGGCTACACCTTC.

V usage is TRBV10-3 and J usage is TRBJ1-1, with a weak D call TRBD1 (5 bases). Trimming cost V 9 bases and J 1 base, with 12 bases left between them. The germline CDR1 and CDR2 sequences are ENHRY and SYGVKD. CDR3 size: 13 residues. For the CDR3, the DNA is TGTGCCATTAAAGGACAAACGAACACTGAAGCTTTCTTT. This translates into CAIKGQTNTEAFF.

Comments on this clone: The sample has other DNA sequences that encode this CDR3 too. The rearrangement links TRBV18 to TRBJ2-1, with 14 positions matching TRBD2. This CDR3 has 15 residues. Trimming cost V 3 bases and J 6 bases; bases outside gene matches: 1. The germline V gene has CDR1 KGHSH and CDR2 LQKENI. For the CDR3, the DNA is TGTGCCAGCTCACCGACTAGCGGGGGGGCCAATGAGCAGTTCTTC. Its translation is CASSPTSGGANEQFF.

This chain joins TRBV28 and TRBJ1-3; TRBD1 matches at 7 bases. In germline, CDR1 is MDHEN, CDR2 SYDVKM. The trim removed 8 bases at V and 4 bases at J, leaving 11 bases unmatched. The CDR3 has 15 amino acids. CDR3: CASSKRGGQGNTIYF. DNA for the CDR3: TGTGCCAGCTCCAAGAGAGGGGGACAGGGAAACACCATATATTTT.

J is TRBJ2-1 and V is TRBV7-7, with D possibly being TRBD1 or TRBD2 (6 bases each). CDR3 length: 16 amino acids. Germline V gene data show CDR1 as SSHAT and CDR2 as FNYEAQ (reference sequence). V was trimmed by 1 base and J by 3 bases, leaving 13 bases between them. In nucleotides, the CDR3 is TGTGCCAGCAGCTTAGTACCGGGGGCCCTCTACAATGAGCAGTTCTTC. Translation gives CASSLVPGALYNEQFF.